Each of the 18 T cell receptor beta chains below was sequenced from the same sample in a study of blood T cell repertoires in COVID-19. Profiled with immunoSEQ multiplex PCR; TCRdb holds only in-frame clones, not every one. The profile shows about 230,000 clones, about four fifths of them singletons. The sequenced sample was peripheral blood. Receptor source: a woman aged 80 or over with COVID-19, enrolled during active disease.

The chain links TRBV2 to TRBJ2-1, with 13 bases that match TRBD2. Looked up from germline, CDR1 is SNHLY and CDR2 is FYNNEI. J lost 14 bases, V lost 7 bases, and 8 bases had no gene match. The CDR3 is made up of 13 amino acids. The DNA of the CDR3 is TGTGCCAGCAAAGGACTAGCGGGGGCGTATGAGTTCTTC. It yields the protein CASKGLAGAYEFF.

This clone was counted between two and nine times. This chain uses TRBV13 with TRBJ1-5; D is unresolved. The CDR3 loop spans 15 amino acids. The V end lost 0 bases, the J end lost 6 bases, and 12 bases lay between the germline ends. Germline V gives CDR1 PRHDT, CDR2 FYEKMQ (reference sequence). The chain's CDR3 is CASSLGRSVVQPQHF. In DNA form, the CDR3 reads TGTGCCAGCAGCTTAGGCCGGTCGGTGGTTCAGCCCCAGCATTTT.

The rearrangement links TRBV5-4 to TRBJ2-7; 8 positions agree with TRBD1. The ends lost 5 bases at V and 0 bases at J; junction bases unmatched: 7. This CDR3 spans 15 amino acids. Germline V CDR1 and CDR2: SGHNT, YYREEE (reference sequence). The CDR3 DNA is TGTGCCAGCAGTCTGCCGGGACAGGCCTCCTACGAGCAGTACTTC. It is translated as CASSLPGQASYEQYF.

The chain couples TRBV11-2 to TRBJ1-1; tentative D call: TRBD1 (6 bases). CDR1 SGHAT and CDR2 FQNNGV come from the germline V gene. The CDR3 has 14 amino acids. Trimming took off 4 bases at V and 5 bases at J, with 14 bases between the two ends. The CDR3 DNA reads TGTGCCAGCAGCTCCCGGACAGAGGCGACTGAAGCTTTCTTT. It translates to CASSSRTEATEAFF.

Here the CDR3 reads CASSVYYEAFF. DNA for the CDR3: TGTGCCAGCAGTGTTTACTATGAAGCTTTCTTT. The J gene is TRBJ1-1, the V gene TRBV2, with no clear D. This CDR3 region has 11 residues. Germline V gives CDR1 SNHLY, CDR2 FYNNEI. V gave up 4 bases and J gave up 7 bases, with 7 bases separating them.

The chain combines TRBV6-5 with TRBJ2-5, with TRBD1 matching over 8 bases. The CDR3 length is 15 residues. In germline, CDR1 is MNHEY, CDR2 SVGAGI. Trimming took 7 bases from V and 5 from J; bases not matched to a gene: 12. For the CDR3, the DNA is TGTGCCAGCAATCAAGGACAGGGCGTTAGGGAGACCCAGTACTTC. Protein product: CASNQGQGVRETQYF.

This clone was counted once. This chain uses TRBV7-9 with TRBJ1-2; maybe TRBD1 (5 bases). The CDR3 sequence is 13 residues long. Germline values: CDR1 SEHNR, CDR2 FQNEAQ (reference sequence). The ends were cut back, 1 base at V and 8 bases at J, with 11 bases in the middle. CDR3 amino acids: CASSLDGGGGYTF. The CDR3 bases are TGTGCCAGCAGCTTAGATGGGGGAGGCGGCTACACCTTC.

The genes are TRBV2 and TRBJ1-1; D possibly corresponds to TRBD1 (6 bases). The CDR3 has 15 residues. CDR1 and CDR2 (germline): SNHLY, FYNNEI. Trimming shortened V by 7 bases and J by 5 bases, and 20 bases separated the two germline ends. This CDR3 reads CASTPLWGGNTEAFF. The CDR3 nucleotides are TGTGCCAGCACCCCCCTTTGGGGGGGCAATACTGAAGCTTTCTTT. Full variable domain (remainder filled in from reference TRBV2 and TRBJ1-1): EPEVTQTPSHQVTQMGQEVILRCVPISNHLYFYWYRQILGQKVEFLVSFYNNEISEKSEIFDDQFSVERPDGSNFTLKIRSTKLEDSAMYFCASTPLWGGNTEAFFGQGTRLTVV.

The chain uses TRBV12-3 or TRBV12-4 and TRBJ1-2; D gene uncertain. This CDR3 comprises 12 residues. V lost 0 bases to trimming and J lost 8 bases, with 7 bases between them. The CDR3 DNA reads TGTGCCAGCAGTTTAGCGAACCAGGGCTACACCTTC. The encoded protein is CASSLANQGYTF.

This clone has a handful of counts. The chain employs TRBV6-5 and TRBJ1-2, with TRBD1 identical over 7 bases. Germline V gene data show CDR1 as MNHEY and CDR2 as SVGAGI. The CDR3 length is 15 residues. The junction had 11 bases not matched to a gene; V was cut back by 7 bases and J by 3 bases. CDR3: CASTPREGADYGYTF. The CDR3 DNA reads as TGTGCCAGCACCCCACGGGAGGGGGCGGACTATGGCTACACCTTC.

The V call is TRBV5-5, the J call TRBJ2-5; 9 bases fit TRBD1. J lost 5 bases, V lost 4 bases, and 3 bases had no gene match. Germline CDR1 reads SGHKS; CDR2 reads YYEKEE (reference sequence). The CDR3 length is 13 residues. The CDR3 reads CASSPGQGETQYF. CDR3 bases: TGTGCCAGCAGCCCAGGACAGGGGGAGACCCAGTACTTC. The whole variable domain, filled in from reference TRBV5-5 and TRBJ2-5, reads DAGVTQSPTHLIKTRGQQVTLRCSPISGHKSVSWYQQVLGQGPQFIFQYYEKEERGRGNFPDRFSARQFPNYSSELNVNALLLGDSALYLCASSPGQGETQYFGPGTRLLVL.

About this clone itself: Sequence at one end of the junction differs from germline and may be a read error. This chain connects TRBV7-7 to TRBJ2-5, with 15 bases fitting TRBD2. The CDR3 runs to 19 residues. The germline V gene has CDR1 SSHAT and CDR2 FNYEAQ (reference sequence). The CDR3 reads CASSTGKGLAGGRVETQYF. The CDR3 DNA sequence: TGTGCTAGCAGCACGGGGAAGGGACTAGCGGGGGGCCGGGTAGAGACCCAGTACTTC.

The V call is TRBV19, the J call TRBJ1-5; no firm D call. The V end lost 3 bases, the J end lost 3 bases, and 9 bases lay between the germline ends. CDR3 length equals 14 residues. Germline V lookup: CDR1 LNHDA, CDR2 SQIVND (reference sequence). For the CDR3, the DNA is TGTGCCAGTAGTATCTCGGTCTTCAATCAGCCCCAGCATTTT. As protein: CASSISVFNQPQHF.

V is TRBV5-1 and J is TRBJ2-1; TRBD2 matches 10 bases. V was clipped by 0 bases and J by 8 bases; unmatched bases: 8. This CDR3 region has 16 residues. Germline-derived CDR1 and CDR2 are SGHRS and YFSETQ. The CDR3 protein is CASSLASGGAVDEQFF. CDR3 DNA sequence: TGCGCCAGCAGCTTGGCCAGCGGGGGGGCAGTGGATGAGCAGTTCTTC.

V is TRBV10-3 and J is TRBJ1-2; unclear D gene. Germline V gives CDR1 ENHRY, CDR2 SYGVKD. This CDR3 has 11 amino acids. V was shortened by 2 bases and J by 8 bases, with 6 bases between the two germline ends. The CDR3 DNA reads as TGTGCCATCAGTGAGCTCCGGGGCTACACCTTC. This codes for CAISELRGYTF.

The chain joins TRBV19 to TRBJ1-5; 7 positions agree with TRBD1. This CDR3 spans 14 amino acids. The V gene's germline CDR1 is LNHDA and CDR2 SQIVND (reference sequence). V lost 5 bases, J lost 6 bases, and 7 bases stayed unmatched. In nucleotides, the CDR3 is TGTGCCAGTAGTGCTACAGGGGCCAGTCAGCCCCAGCATTTT. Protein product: CASSATGASQPQHF.

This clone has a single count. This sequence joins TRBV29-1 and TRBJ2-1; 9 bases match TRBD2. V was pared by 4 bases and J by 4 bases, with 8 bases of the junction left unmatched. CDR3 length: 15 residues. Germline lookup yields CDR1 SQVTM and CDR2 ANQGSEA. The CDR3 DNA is TGCAGCGTTGTGATTAGCGGGGGAGTTTACAATGAGCAGTTCTTC. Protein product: CSVVISGGVYNEQFF.

CDR3 amino acids: CASSYRGTGRYYGYTF. CDR3 bases: TGTGCCAGCAGTTACCGAGGGACAGGGAGGTACTATGGCTACACCTTC. V usage is TRBV6-5 and J usage is TRBJ1-2; 9 bases align to TRBD1. V shed 2 bases and J 3 bases; nucleotides not matched to a gene: 7. There are 16 residues in the CDR3. CDR1 and CDR2 (germline): MNHEY, SVGAGI.